This passage covers 23 T cell receptor beta chains from one sample sequenced in a study of T cell repertoires in cytomegalovirus infection. Which antigens these TCRs recognize remains unknown. TCRdb reprocessed the reads via MiXCR and lists one record per CDR3 protein. This table has 380,000 or so distinct CDR3 sequences, 34% appearing once. Material: cultured PBMCs, obtained from culture after CMV antigen stimulation. The receptors come from a human donor in good health (CMV status not recorded). Some clones in this sample may be carry-over from other donors' samples.

This clonotype appeared many times. The J gene is TRBJ2-1, the V gene TRBV3-1, with 9 bases fitting TRBD2. From germline, CDR1 is LGHDT and CDR2 YNNKEL (reference sequence). The ends lost 3 bases at V and 8 bases at J; junction bases unmatched: 14. The CDR3 contains 17 residues. This CDR3 is CASSHPTSGGVKHEQFF. CDR3 nucleotide sequence: TGTGCCAGCAGCCACCCGACTAGCGGAGGGGTAAAGCATGAGCAGTTCTTC.

Here the CDR3 DNA reads TGTGCCAGCAGCCCCGCTCCGGGACAGGTTAATGAAAAACTGTTTTTT. Translation gives CASSPAPGQVNEKLFF. The genes are TRBV7-1 and TRBJ1-4, with TRBD1 matching over 8 bases. TRBV7-1 is classed as an ORF, of uncertain function. J was trimmed by 4 bases and V by 5 bases; bases with no gene match: 9. This CDR3 comprises 16 residues.

This clonotype was counted between two and nine times. The chain joins TRBV7-2 to TRBJ2-7, with 12 bases that match TRBD1. After removal of 5 bases from V and 3 bases from J, the junction contained 8 bases not matched to a gene. The CDR3 runs 16 residues. Per germline, CDR1 SGHTA and CDR2 FQGNSA. CDR3 sequence (DNA): TGTGCCAGCAGCGCCCCGCGGGACAGGGGGCTCTACGAGCAGTACTTC. Encoded protein: CASSAPRDRGLYEQYF.

This CDR3 is CASSPTGQGSGTDTQYF. In nucleotides, the CDR3 is TGTGCCAGCAGTCCAACAGGACAGGGGTCGGGCACAGATACGCAGTATTTT. The genes are TRBV28 and TRBJ2-3; 9 bases line up with TRBD1. Germline CDR1 reads MDHEN; CDR2 reads SYDVKM. The V and J ends lost 5 bases and 1 base, in that order; junction bases with no gene match: 10. The CDR3 has 17 residues.

There are many counts of this clonotype. The chain recombines TRBV7-2 with TRBJ2-1, with D possibly TRBD1 on 5 matching bases. The CDR3 consists of 14 residues. V dropped 1 base and J dropped 6 bases, with 10 bases sitting between them. Germline assignment: CDR1 SGHTA and CDR2 FQGNSA. This CDR3 reads CASSLGGPSNEQFF. CDR3 sequence (DNA): TGTGCCAGCAGCTTAGGGGGCCCGTCCAATGAGCAGTTCTTC.

The rearrangement joins TRBV14 to TRBJ2-1; perhaps D is TRBD1 or TRBD2 (5 bases each). V dropped 4 bases and J dropped 7 bases, with 11 bases sitting between them. The germline gives CDR1 SGHDN, CDR2 FVKESK. The CDR3 runs to 13 residues. CDR3: CASSRDVKNEQFF. CDR3 in DNA: TGTGCCAGCAGCCGGGACGTCAAGAATGAGCAGTTCTTC.

This clonotype was recorded at least ten times. The V and J genes are TRBV4-1 and TRBJ2-1; no definite D call. The CDR3 loop spans 16 amino acids. Per germline, CDR1 MGHRA and CDR2 YSYEKL. Trimming pared 2 bases from V and 3 bases from J, leaving 14 bases between. The DNA for the CDR3 is TGCGCCAGCAGCCAATTAGACCTAGTAGTCTACAATGAGCAGTTCTTC. It is translated as CASSQLDLVVYNEQFF.

This chain uses TRBV28 with TRBJ2-7; D not certain. The ends were cut back, 5 bases at V and 11 bases at J, with 10 bases in the middle. The CDR3 covers 10 residues. CDR1 and CDR2 from the germline V gene are MDHEN and SYDVKM. In DNA form, the CDR3 reads TGTGCCAGCAGTGGAGATGGGGAGTACTTC. It specifies CASSGDGEYF.

About this clonotype: Likely a read error: the CDR3 ends without its conserved phenylalanine or tryptophan. The V call is TRBV7-2, the J call TRBJ1-5; D possibly corresponds to TRBD1 (6 bases). The V end was cut by 4 bases, the J end by 2 bases, with 12 bases between. The CDR3 covers 15 residues. Germline assignment: CDR1 SGHTA and CDR2 FQGNSA. CDR3 sequence reads: CASSSETGRNQPQHL. The CDR3 DNA follows: TGTGCCAGCAGCTCCGAGACAGGACGCAATCAGCCCCAGCATTTG.

CDR3 loop: CASSQGDAEKLFF. In DNA, the CDR3 is TGCGCCAGCAGCCAAGGGGACGCTGAAAAACTGTTTTTT. The chain combines TRBV4-3 with TRBJ1-4; D is possibly TRBD1 (5 bases). The CDR3 totals 13 residues. V was shortened by 1 base and J by 7 bases, with 7 bases between the two germline ends. CDR1 LGHNA and CDR2 YSLEER come from the germline V gene.

The chain combines TRBV5-1 with TRBJ1-1; 8 bases fit TRBD1. This CDR3 has 16 residues. Germline assignment: CDR1 SGHRS and CDR2 YFSETQ. With 7 bases clipped from V and 5 bases from J, the junction kept 16 bases outside the gene matches. The CDR3 loop reads CASRRPGGQGWTEAFF. CDR3 nucleotides: TGCGCCAGCCGTAGGCCGGGCGGACAGGGCTGGACTGAAGCTTTCTTT.

A remark on this clonotype: The junction does not match germline at one end; this may be a read error. CDR3 amino acids: CACSSTSGTGPANTGELFF. Here the CDR3 DNA reads TGTGCCTGCAGTTCTACTAGCGGGACGGGGCCCGCGAACACCGGGGAGCTGTTTTTT. This chain connects TRBV7-6 to TRBJ2-2, with TRBD2 matching 10 bases. The CDR3 contains 19 residues. CDR1 is SGHVS, CDR2 FNYEAQ, per germline.

The CDR3 here is CASSLTFRDRNYGYTF. CDR3 in DNA: TGTGCCAGCAGCTTAACTTTCCGGGACAGGAACTATGGCTACACCTTC. This chain uses TRBV7-3 with TRBJ1-2; 8 positions match TRBD1. Germline trimming cut 0 bases from V and 2 bases from J; bases unmatched to any gene: 5. CDR1 and CDR2 from the germline V gene are SGHTA and FQGTGA. This CDR3 has 16 amino acids.

This rearrangement joins TRBV20-1 to TRBJ1-2, with TRBD1 as a possible D gene (5 bases). V was trimmed by 6 bases and J by 8 bases, leaving 13 bases between them. This CDR3 has 11 amino acids. Germline CDR1 DFQATT, CDR2 SNEGSKA (reference sequence). The DNA of the CDR3 is TGCAGTGCGCGCATCCCAGGGGGCTACACCTTC. The encoded protein is CSARIPGGYTF.

This clonotype was detected once. The chain combines TRBV25-1 with TRBJ1-2; 10 bases align to TRBD1. Germline CDR1 is MGHDK and CDR2 is SYGVNS. The CDR3 runs to 14 residues. V gave up 3 bases and J gave up 6 bases; unmatched junction bases: 4. The CDR3 sequence: CASSETGGKDGYTF. CDR3 sequence (DNA): TGTGCCAGCAGTGAGACAGGGGGCAAGGATGGCTACACCTTC.

The chain links TRBV3-1 to TRBJ2-5; the match to TRBD1 covers 8 bases. Trimming cost V 0 bases and J 8 bases; bases outside gene matches: 8. The CDR3 loop spans 15 amino acids. Germline CDR1 is LGHDT and CDR2 is YNNKEL (reference sequence). This chain's CDR3 is CASSQDHRGMETQYF. CDR3 nucleotide sequence: TGTGCCAGCAGCCAAGATCACAGGGGGATGGAAACCCAGTACTTC.

J is TRBJ2-1 and V is TRBV7-6; 7 nucleotides match TRBD2. Germline V lookup: CDR1 SGHVS, CDR2 FNYEAQ. This CDR3 is built from 15 residues. The junction had 13 bases not matched to a gene; V was cut back by 4 bases and J by 10 bases. The CDR3 region has the DNA TGTGCCAGCAGCTCTAGCCCTCACTGGGAGGGAGAGCAGTTCTTC. It encodes CASSSSPHWEGEQFF.

In DNA, the CDR3 is TGTGCCACCAGTGATTTCCCAGGAGGATTGAACACTGAAGCTTTCTTT. Translating gives CATSDFPGGLNTEAFF. The chain uses TRBV24-1 and TRBJ1-1; no firm D call. The CDR3 covers 16 residues. Germline loops: CDR1 KGHDR, CDR2 SFDVKD. V shed 1 base and J shed 0 bases, with 11 bases lying between them.

This clonotype was counted only a few times. The V gene is TRBV6-6, the J gene TRBJ2-5; D may be TRBD1 or TRBD2 (6 bases each). The V end lost 6 bases, the J end lost 7 bases, and 21 bases lay between the germline ends. This CDR3 comprises 15 residues. The germline V gene encodes CDR1 MNHNY and CDR2 SVGAGI (reference sequence). CDR3 sequence: CASSAGVGGGVTQYF. The DNA for the CDR3 is TGTGCCAGCAGCGCCGGAGTAGGGGGAGGTGTGACCCAGTACTTC.

This chain links TRBV19 with TRBJ2-3; D is perhaps TRBD1 (8 bases). V lost 3 bases and J lost 1, with 11 bases in between. There are 15 residues in the CDR3. CDR1 and CDR2 from the germline V gene are LNHDA and SQIVND (reference sequence). The CDR3 bases are TGTGCCAGTAGTATCACAGGGGGGGGCACAGATACGCAGTATTTT. Protein sequence: CASSITGGGTDTQYF.

The chain links TRBV4-3 to TRBJ2-7; TRBD2 agrees at 11 bases. The CDR3 has 16 residues. CDR1 and CDR2 (germline): LGHNA, YSLEER. V shed 5 bases and J 0 bases; nucleotides not matched to a gene: 6. The DNA for the CDR3 is TGCGCCAGCAGCTCAAGACTAGCGGGGAACTCCTACGAGCAGTACTTC. The encoded protein is CASSSRLAGNSYEQYF.

The CDR3 reads CSAREDRMNTEAFF. CDR3 in DNA: TGCAGTGCTAGAGAGGACAGAATGAACACTGAAGCTTTCTTT. The chain is built from TRBV20-1 and TRBJ1-1; possibly TRBD1 for D (6 bases). Trimming pared 0 bases from V and 0 bases from J, leaving 8 bases between. The germline V gene has CDR1 DFQATT and CDR2 SNEGSKA (reference sequence). The CDR3 covers 14 residues.

This clonotype has more than one count but fewer than ten. The V call is TRBV10-2, the J call TRBJ1-6; D call uncertain. CDR3 length equals 15 residues. V lost 3 bases and J 7 bases, leaving 13 bases between the germline ends. Germline CDR1 and CDR2: WSHSY and SAAADI. CDR3: CASSDNAGGNSPLHF. CDR3 sequence (DNA): TGCGCCAGCAGTGATAACGCAGGCGGGAATTCACCCCTCCACTTT.